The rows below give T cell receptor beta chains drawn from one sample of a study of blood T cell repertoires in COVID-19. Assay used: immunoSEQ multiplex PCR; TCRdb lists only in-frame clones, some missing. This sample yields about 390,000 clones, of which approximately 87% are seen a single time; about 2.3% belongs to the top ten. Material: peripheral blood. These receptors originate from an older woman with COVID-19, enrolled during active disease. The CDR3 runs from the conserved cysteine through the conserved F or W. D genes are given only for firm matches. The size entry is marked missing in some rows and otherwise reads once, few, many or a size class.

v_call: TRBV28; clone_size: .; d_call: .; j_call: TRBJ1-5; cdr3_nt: TGTGCCAGCAGTTTAGCGCCGAGCAATCAGCCCCAGCATTTT; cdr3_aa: CASSLAPSNQPQHF
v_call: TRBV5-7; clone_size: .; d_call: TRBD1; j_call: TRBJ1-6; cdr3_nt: TGTGCCAGCAACTGGGACAGGGCCTATAATTCACCCCTCCACTTT; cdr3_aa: CASNWDRAYNSPLHF
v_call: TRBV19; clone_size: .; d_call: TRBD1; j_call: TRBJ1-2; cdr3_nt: TGTGCCAGTAGGGGACAGGGGGCTAGGGGCTACACCTTC; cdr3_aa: CASRGQGARGYTF
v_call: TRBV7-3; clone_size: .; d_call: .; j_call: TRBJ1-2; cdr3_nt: TGTGCCAGCAGCTTACTGTCAGGCTATGGCTACACCTTC; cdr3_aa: CASSLLSGYGYTF
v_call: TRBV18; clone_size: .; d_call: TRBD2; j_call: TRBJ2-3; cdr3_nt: TGTGCCAGCTCACCGTTACTAGCGGGGGGTCCAGATACGCAGTATTTT; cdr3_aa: CASSPLLAGGPDTQYF
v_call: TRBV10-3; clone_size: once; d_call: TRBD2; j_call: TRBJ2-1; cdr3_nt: TGTGCCATCAGTGAGGCGAGCGGGGGGGCCGATGAGCAGTTCTTC; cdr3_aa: CAISEASGGADEQFF
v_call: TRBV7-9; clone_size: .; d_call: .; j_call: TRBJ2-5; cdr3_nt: TGTGCCAGCAGCCGTGGTCCCATCGCCGGCGGCCAAGAGACCCAGTACTTC; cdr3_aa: CASSRGPIAGGQETQYF
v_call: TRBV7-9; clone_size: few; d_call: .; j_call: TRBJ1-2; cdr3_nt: TGTGCCAGCAGCTACGCGGCTAGTGGCTACACCTTC; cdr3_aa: CASSYAASGYTF
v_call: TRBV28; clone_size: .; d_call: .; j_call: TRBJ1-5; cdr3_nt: TGTGCCAGCAGTTTGTTGCCAACTAATCAGCCCCAGCATTTT; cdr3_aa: CASSLLPTNQPQHF
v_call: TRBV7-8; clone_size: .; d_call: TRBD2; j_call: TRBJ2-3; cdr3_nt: TGTGCCAGCAGCTTGATGGCTAGCGGGGGATACAGCACAGATACGCAGTATTTT; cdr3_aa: CASSLMASGGYSTDTQYF
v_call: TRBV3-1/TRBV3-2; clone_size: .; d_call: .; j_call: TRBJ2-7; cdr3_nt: TGTGCCAGCAGCCGTTATTACGAGCAGTACTTC; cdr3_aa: CASSRYYEQYF
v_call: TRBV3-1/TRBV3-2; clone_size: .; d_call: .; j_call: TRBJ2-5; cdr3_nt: TGTGCCAGCAGCTCACGGACAGTCCAAGAGACCCAGTACTTC; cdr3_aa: CASSSRTVQETQYF
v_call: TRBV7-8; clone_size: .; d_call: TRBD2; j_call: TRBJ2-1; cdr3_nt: TGTGCCAGCAGCTTAGCGATGGCGGGGGGCCATGAGCAGTTCTTC; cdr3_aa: CASSLAMAGGHEQFF
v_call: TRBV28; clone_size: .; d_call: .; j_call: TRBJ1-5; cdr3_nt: TGTGCCAGCAGAATCGGGGTTCTCAATCAGCCCCAGCATTTT; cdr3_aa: CASRIGVLNQPQHF
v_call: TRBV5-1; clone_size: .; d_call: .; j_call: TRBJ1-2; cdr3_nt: TGCGCCAGCAGCTTGCCGGGAGTCGGTAACCACTATGGCTACACCTTC; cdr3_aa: CASSLPGVGNHYGYTF
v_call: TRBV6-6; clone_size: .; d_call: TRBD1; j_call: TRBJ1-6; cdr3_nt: TGTGCCAGCTGCTGGGACAGGGACTCACCCCTCCACTTT; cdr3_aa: CASCWDRDSPLHF
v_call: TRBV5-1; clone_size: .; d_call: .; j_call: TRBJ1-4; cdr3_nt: TGCGCCAGCAGCCACAGTTCAACTAATGAAAAACTGTTTTTT; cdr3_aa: CASSHSSTNEKLFF
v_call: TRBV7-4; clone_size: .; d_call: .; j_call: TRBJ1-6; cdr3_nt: TGTGCCAGCAGCGTGGGGCAGGACTATAATTCACCCCTCCACTTT; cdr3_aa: CASSVGQDYNSPLHF
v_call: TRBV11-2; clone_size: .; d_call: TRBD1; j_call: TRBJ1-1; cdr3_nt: TGTGCCAGCAGCTTAAAACCTCAGGGGGCAATCTTCATGAACACTGAAGCTTTCTTT; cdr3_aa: CASSLKPQGAIFMNTEAFF
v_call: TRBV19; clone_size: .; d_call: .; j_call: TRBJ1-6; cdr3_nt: TGTGCCAGTAGTATAGTTTCGACACCGGGGTATAATTCACCCCTCCACTTT; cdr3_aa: CASSIVSTPGYNSPLHF
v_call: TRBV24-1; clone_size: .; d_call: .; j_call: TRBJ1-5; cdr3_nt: TGTGCCACCAGTGACCCCCCGTTCAGGGTACCCAATCAGCCCCAGCATTTT; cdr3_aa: CATSDPPFRVPNQPQHF
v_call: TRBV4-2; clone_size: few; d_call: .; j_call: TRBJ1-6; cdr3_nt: TGTGCCAGCAGCAAGGGAGGGGCTGATTCACCCCTCCACTTT; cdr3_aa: CASSKGGADSPLHF
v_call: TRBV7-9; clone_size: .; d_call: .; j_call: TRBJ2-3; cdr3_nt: TGTGCCAGCAGCTTTGGTGGCAGGGGCCCAGATACGCAGTATTTT; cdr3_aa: CASSFGGRGPDTQYF
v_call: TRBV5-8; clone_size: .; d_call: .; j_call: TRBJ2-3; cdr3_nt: TGTGCCAGCAGCTTGGAGGCGGGACAGATCACAAAGGATACGCAGTATTTT; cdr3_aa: CASSLEAGQITKDTQYF